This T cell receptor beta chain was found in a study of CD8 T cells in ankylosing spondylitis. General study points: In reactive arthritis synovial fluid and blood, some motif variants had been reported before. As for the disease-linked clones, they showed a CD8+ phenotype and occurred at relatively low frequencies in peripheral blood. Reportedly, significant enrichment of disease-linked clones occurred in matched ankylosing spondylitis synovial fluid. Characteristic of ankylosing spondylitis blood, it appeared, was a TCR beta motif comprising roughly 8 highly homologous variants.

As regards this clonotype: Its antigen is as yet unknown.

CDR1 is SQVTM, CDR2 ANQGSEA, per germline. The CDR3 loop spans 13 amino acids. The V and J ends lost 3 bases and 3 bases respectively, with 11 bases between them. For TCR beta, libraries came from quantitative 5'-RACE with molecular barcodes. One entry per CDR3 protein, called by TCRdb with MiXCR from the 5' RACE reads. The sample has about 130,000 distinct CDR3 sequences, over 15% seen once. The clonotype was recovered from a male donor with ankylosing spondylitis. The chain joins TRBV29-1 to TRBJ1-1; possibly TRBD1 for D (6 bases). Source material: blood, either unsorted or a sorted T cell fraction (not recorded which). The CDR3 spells CSVDGGPYTEAFF. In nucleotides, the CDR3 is TGCAGCGTTGACGGGGGGCCATACACTGAAGCTTTCTTT.